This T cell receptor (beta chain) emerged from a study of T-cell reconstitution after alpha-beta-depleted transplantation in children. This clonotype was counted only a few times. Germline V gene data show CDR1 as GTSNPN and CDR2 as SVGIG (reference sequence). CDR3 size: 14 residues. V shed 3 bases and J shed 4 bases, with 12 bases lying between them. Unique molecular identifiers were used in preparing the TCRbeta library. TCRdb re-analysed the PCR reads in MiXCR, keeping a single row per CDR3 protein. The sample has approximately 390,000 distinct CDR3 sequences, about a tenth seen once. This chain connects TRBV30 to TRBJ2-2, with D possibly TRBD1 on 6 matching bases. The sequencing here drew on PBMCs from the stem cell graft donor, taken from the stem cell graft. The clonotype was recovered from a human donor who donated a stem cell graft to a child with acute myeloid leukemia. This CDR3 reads CAWREQGFTGELFF. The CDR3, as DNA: TGTGCCTGGAGGGAACAGGGTTTCACCGGGGAGCTGTTTTTT.